A selection of T cell receptor beta chains follows, all from one sample in a study of response to subunit inactivated influenza vaccine. TCRdb itself ran the RT-PCR reads through MiXCR, one entry per CDR3 protein. In the table there are about 540,000 distinct CDR3 sequences, around 21% of which are singletons. The same data also contributed to another study, on T cells expressing NK-cell markers.

The specimen comprised CD4+ T cells sorted from PBMCs, sampled about 11 days after vaccination. These receptors all stem from a man aged 50-59 years who received an inactivated influenza vaccine. The CDR3 runs from the conserved cysteine through the conserved F or W. D genes are given only for firm matches. Size values are once, few and many counts, or a class for expanded clones, and some rows have none.

d_gene | j_gene | abundance | v_gene | CDR3aa | CDR3nt
. | TRBJ1-3 | few | TRBV5-5 | CASSLTDPGNTIYF | TGTGCCAGCAGCTTGACAGATCCCGGAAACACCATATATTTT
TRBD2 | TRBJ2-2 | few | TRBV3-1 | CASSKGDVGLAGKGQNTGELFF | TGTGCCAGCAGCAAGGGGGATGTGGGACTAGCGGGAAAGGGCCAGAACACCGGGGAGCTGTTTTTT
. | TRBJ2-1 | few | TRBV9 | CASSGVARTDSYNEQFF | TGTGCCAGCAGCGGAGTAGCGCGGACAGACTCCTACAATGAGCAGTTCTTC
TRBD1 | TRBJ2-7 | . | TRBV4-3 | CASSLRGGPYEQYF | TGCGCCAGCAGCCTAAGAGGGGGCCCCTACGAGCAGTACTTC
. | TRBJ2-3 | many | TRBV29-1 | CSVGKGTADTQYF | TGCAGCGTTGGCAAGGGTACCGCAGATACGCAGTATTTT
. | TRBJ1-4 | . | TRBV7-9 | CASSFGGNEKLFF | TGTGCCAGCAGCTTCGGAGGGAATGAAAAACTGTTTTTT
TRBD1 | TRBJ2-7 | few | TRBV18 | CASSPSTPGQGTYEQYF | TGTGCCAGCTCACCATCCACCCCGGGACAGGGGACCTACGAGCAGTACTTC
TRBD1 | TRBJ2-5 | . | TRBV5-1 | CASSLVPTGGLETQYF | TGCGCCAGCAGCTTGGTACCGACAGGGGGCCTCGAGACCCAGTACTTC
TRBD2 | TRBJ2-6 | . | TRBV11-2 | CASSRREGVDRANVLTF | TGTGCCAGCAGCAGACGGGAGGGGGTTGATAGGGCCAACGTCCTGACTTTC
TRBD2 | TRBJ2-1 | . | TRBV4-3 | CASSQGLHVGGWNEQFF | TGCGCCAGCAGCCAAGGACTTCATGTGGGAGGGTGGAATGAGCAGTTCTTC
. | TRBJ2-3 | few | TRBV10-3 | CAISEPGSSSVDTQYF | TGTGCCATCAGTGAACCCGGCAGCTCGTCGGTAGATACGCAGTATTTT
. | TRBJ1-1 | many | TRBV7-8 | CASSPRFDTEAFF | TGTGCCAGCAGCCCTCGATTTGACACTGAAGCTTTCTTT
. | TRBJ1-4 | . | TRBV11-2 | CASSLSTGNEKLFF | TGTGCCAGCAGCTTATCTACTGGCAATGAAAAACTGTTTTTT
TRBD2 | TRBJ2-7 | . | TRBV29-1 | CSVEDFPAGVRHEQYF | TGCAGCGTTGAAGATTTTCCAGCGGGAGTTCGCCACGAGCAGTACTTC
. | TRBJ1-2 | many | TRBV5-1 | CASSLEGSGYTF | TGCGCCAGCAGCTTGGAAGGGTCCGGCTACACCTTC
. | TRBJ2-3 | many | TRBV12-3/TRBV12-4 | CASSFGGDTQYF | TGTGCCAGCAGTTTTGGTGGAGATACGCAGTATTTT
. | TRBJ2-1 | . | TRBV29-1 | CSVEVSGLEGGDEQFF | TGCAGCGTTGAAGTTTCTGGACTAGAGGGGGGGGATGAGCAGTTCTTC
. | TRBJ2-3 | . | TRBV5-6 | CASNSADTQYF | TGTGCCAGCAACTCGGCAGATACGCAGTATTTT
TRBD2 | TRBJ2-2 | . | TRBV12-3/TRBV12-4 | CASIFGGSLNTGELFF | TGTGCGAGCATTTTCGGCGGGAGCCTCAACACCGGGGAGCTGTTTTTT
TRBD2 | TRBJ2-2 | few | TRBV3-1 | CASSRIAGMFTGELFF | TGTGCCAGCAGTCGTATAGCGGGGATGTTCACCGGGGAGCTGTTTTTT
. | TRBJ2-5 | . | TRBV18 | CASSPPGRSQETQYF | TGTGCCAGCTCACCACCGGGGAGATCCCAAGAGACCCAGTACTTC
TRBD2 | TRBJ2-1 | few | TRBV2 | CASSLDGGAVVNEQFF | TGTGCCAGCAGCCTCGACGGGGGGGCCGTAGTCAATGAGCAGTTCTTC
. | TRBJ1-1 | few | TRBV7-2 | CASSLSIRGNTEAFF | TGTGCCAGCAGCTTAAGTATCCGGGGGAACACTGAAGCTTTCTTT
TRBD1 | TRBJ2-5 | many | TRBV5-1 | CASSTWGQDQETQYF | TGCGCCAGCAGCACGTGGGGACAGGACCAAGAGACCCAGTACTTC
TRBD2 | TRBJ2-3 | many | TRBV6-5 | CASSYSLAGGRDTQYF | TGTGCCAGCAGTTACTCATTAGCGGGAGGACGAGATACGCAGTATTTT
. | TRBJ2-5 | few | TRBV20-1 | CSATDSSPETQYF | TGCAGTGCCACTGACAGCTCTCCCGAGACCCAGTACTTC
TRBD2 | TRBJ2-4 | . | TRBV24-1 | CATSSGGHIQYF | TGTGCCACCTCTAGCGGGGGTCACATTCAGTACTTC
. | TRBJ2-7 | few | TRBV10-2 | CASSAAVDSYEQYF | TGCGCCAGCAGTGCGGCGGTAGACTCCTACGAGCAGTACTTC
TRBD2 | TRBJ2-1 | few | TRBV9 | CASSSGTSGSSNEQFF | TGTGCCAGCAGCTCAGGGACTAGCGGGAGTAGTAATGAGCAGTTCTTC
TRBD2 | TRBJ2-1 | . | TRBV5-1 | CASSWGLAGGSDEQFF | TGCGCCAGCAGCTGGGGACTAGCGGGAGGATCGGATGAGCAGTTCTTC
TRBD1 | TRBJ2-5 | . | TRBV29-1 | CSGTGTGVLRETQYF | TGCAGCGGCACCGGGACAGGGGTCCTTAGGGAGACCCAGTACTTC
TRBD2 | TRBJ2-7 | many | TRBV5-1 | CASSIGLAGGYYEQYF | TGCGCCAGCAGCATAGGACTAGCGGGAGGCTACTACGAGCAGTACTTC
. | TRBJ2-1 | few | TRBV5-1 | CASKPGYSYNEQFF | TGCGCCAGTAAACCTGGATATTCCTACAATGAGCAGTTCTTC
. | TRBJ1-1 | . | TRBV10-3 | CAISDGGDQNTEAFF | TGTGCCATCAGTGACGGGGGGGACCAGAACACTGAAGCTTTCTTT
. | TRBJ1-1 | many | TRBV12-3/TRBV12-4 | CASTPQTSDAEAFF | TGTGCCAGCACTCCCCAAACGTCGGATGCTGAAGCTTTCTTT
TRBD1 | TRBJ2-5 | . | TRBV12-3/TRBV12-4 | CASRLDSAPGTVDETQYF | TGTGCCAGCAGACTAGATTCAGCACCCGGGACAGTGGACGAGACCCAGTACTTC
TRBD2 | TRBJ2-5 | few | TRBV7-9 | CASARRGVQETQYF | TGTGCCAGCGCCCGGCGGGGGGTGCAAGAGACCCAGTACTTC
TRBD2 | TRBJ2-1 | . | TRBV29-1 | CSVQTSGGGYEQFF | TGCAGCGTTCAAACTAGCGGAGGAGGGTATGAGCAGTTCTTC
. | TRBJ2-3 | . | TRBV10-3 | CAISESSTVRGTDTQYF | TGTGCCATCAGTGAGTCTTCGACAGTGAGAGGCACAGATACGCAGTATTTT
. | TRBJ1-1 | few | TRBV20-1 | CSARRQGTEAFF | TGCAGTGCTAGACGGCAGGGGACTGAAGCTTTCTTT
TRBD2 | TRBJ2-7 | few | TRBV7-9 | CASSPLAGGGEQYF | TGTGCCAGCAGCCCCTTAGCGGGAGGCGGCGAGCAGTACTTC
. | TRBJ1-1 | few | TRBV29-1 | CSVRKDLNTEAFF | TGCAGCGTTAGGAAAGACTTGAACACTGAAGCTTTCTTT
. | TRBJ2-7 | many | TRBV18 | CASSRASNEQYF | TGTGCCAGCTCACGGGCTAGTAATGAGCAGTACTTC
. | TRBJ2-5 | . | TRBV15 | CATSRDLRGGETQYF | TGTGCCACCAGCAGAGATTTAAGGGGAGGTGAGACCCAGTACTTC
. | TRBJ2-1 | . | TRBV14 | CASSPKSWFGDEQFF | TGTGCCAGCAGCCCAAAGAGTTGGTTCGGCGATGAGCAGTTCTTC
. | TRBJ2-5 | . | TRBV29-1 | CSVHKQGTQYF | TGCAGCGTCCACAAACAGGGCACCCAGTACTTC
. | TRBJ2-7 | few | TRBV23-1 | CASSRRDTGDPYEQYF | TGCGCCAGCAGTCGACGGGACACGGGGGACCCCTACGAGCAGTACTTC
. | TRBJ2-5 | many | TRBV7-9 | CASSYRQGGIQETQYF | TGTGCCAGCAGCTACCGACAGGGAGGGATTCAAGAGACCCAGTACTTC
. | TRBJ2-6 | once | TRBV5-4 | CASRVGTSSGANVLTF | TGTGCCAGCAGGGTGGGGACTTCCTCTGGGGCCAACGTCCTGACTTTC
. | TRBJ2-5 | . | TRBV11-2 | CASGRVSGVETQYF | TGTGCCAGCGGACGGGTCTCCGGAGTGGAGACCCAGTACTTC
. | TRBJ2-6 | many | TRBV20-1 | CSADADGANVLTF | TGCAGTGCCGATGCAGATGGGGCCAACGTCCTGACTTTC